A selection of T cell receptor beta chains follows, all from one sample in a study of identifying expanded T cells in peripheral blood. Clones were read by immunoSEQ multiplex PCR, and TCRdb kept only the in-frame ones, dropping some. The sample gives fewer than 130,000 clones, approximately 90% of which show up once; 16% is in the top ten. The sequenced sample was blood. These receptors were taken from a person aged 18 to 70 in good health. Each CDR3 is given with its conserved first and last residue. D genes are given only for firm matches. Clone size appears in some rows only: once, few, many, or a class for an expanded clone.

V,size,J,length,D,DNA,CDR3
TRBV5-1,.,TRBJ2-7,15,TRBD1,TGCGCCAGCAGCCCCCGTGGGACAGCTCCCTACGAGCAGTACTTC,CASSPRGTAPYEQYF
TRBV2,.,TRBJ1-1,15,.,TGTGCCAGCAGGGCTACAGGGATGGTGAACACTGAAGCTTTCTTT,CASRATGMVNTEAFF
TRBV7-8,.,TRBJ2-1,16,.,TGTGCCAGCAGCTCCCGGCTAAGCGGACCCTACAATGAGCAGTTCTTC,CASSSRLSGPYNEQFF
TRBV11-2,.,TRBJ2-7,13,TRBD1,TGTGCCAGCAGCCCGGGGACAGGGAACGAGCAGTACTTC,CASSPGTGNEQYF
TRBV5-4,.,TRBJ1-4,16,.,TGTGCCAGCAGCTTAGGGGAGGGCGCGACTAATGAAAAACTGTTTTTT,CASSLGEGATNEKLFF
TRBV5-8,.,TRBJ1-2,15,.,TGTGCCAGCAGCTTGGGCCACGGATCGCCCTATGGCTACACCTTC,CASSLGHGSPYGYTF
TRBV28,.,TRBJ1-6,16,.,TGTGCCAGCGCCACCCCGGGGGCCTCCTATAATTCACCCCTCCACTTT,CASATPGASYNSPLHF
TRBV7-2,.,TRBJ1-2,14,.,TGTGCCAGCTCTATCAATTTAGCTAACTATGGCTACACCTTC,CASSINLANYGYTF
TRBV4-3,.,TRBJ2-7,14,TRBD1,TGCGCCAGCAGCCAAGACGAGGGGGCGCTCGAGCAGTACTTC,CASSQDEGALEQYF
TRBV29-1,.,TRBJ1-2,13,.,TGCAGCGTTTACAGCAACCTTAACTATGGCTACACCTTC,CSVYSNLNYGYTF
TRBV7-2,.,TRBJ1-2,13,.,TGTGCCAGCAGCCCCCAGAGGGGGGCAGGCTACACCTTC,CASSPQRGAGYTF
TRBV7-8,.,TRBJ2-3,16,.,TGTGCCAGCAGCTTAAGAGGGTACGAAAGCACAGATACGCAGTATTTT,CASSLRGYESTDTQYF
TRBV5-7,.,TRBJ1-4,17,TRBD1,TGTGCCAGCAGCTCCGGACAGGGGGTTTCAGAAGTTGAAAAACTGTTTTTT,CASSSGQGVSEVEKLFF
TRBV7-9,.,TRBJ2-7,15,TRBD1,TGTGCCAGCAGCTTAGACCCAGGGGGAAGCTACGAGCAGTACTTC,CASSLDPGGSYEQYF
TRBV11-3,once,TRBJ2-7,14,.,TGTGCCAGCAGCCCGCGGACAGATTCCTACGAGCAGTACTTC,CASSPRTDSYEQYF
TRBV4-3,.,TRBJ2-2,14,.,TGCGCCAGCAGCCAAGATTGGGTCACCGGGGAGCTGTTTTTT,CASSQDWVTGELFF
TRBV5-4,.,TRBJ2-7,13,.,TGTGCCAGCACCGAGGACAGCTCCTACGAGCAGTACTTC,CASTEDSSYEQYF